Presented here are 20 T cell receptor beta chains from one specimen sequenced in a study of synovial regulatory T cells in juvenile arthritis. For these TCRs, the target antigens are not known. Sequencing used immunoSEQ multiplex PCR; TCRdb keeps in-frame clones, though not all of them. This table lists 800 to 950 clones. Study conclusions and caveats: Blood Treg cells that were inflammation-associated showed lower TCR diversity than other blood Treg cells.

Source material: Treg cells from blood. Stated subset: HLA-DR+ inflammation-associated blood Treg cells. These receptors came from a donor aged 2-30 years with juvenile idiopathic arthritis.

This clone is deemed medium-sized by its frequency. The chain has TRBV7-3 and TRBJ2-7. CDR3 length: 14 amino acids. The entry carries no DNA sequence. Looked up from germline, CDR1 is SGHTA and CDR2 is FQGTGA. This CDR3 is CASSPSGGDYEQYF.

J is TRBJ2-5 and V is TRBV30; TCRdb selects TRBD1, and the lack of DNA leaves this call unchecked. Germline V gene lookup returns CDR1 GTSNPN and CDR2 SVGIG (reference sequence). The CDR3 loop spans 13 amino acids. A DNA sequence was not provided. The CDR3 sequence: CAWSRQGPETQYF.

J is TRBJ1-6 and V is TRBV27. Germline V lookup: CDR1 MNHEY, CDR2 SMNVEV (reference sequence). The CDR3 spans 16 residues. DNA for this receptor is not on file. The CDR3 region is CASSLMESSYNSPLHF.

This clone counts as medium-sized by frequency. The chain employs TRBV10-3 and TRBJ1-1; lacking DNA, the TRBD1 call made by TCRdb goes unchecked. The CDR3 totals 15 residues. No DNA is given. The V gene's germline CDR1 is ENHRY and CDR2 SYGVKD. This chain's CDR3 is CAISPQGAEYTEAFF.

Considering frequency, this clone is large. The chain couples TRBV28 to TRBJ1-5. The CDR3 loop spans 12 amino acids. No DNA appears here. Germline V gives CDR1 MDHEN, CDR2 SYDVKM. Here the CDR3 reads CASSITYQPQHF.

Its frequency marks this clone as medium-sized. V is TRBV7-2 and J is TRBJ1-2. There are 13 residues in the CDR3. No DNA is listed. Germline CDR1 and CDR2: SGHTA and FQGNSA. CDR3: CASSLSRGNGYTF.

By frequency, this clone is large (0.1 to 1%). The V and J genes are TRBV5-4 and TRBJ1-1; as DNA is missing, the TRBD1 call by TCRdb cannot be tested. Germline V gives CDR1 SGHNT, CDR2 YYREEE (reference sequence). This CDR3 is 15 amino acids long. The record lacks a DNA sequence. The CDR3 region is CASSLGNRKNTEAFF.

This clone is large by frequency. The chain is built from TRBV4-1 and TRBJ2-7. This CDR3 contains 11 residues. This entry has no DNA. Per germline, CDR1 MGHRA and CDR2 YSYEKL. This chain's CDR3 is CASSQDSEQYF.

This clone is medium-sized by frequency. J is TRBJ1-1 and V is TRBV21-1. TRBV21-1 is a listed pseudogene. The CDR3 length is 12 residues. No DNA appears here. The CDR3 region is CASSITARRAFF.

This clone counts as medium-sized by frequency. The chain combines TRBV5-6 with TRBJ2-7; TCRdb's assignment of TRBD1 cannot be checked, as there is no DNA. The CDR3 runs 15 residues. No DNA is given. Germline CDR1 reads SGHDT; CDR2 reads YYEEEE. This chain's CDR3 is CASSSGGQGTYEQYF.

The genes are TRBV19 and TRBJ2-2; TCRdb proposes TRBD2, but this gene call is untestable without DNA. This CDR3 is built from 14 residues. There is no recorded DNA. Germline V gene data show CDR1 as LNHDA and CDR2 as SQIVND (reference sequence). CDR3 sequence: CASRSGWGAGELFF. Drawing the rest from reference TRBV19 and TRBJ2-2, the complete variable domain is DGGITQSPKYLFRKEGQNVTLSCEQNLNHDAMYWYRQDPGQGLRLIYYSQIVNDFQKGDIAEGYSVSREKKESFPLTVTSAQKNPTAFYLCASRSGWGAGELFFGEGSRLTVL.

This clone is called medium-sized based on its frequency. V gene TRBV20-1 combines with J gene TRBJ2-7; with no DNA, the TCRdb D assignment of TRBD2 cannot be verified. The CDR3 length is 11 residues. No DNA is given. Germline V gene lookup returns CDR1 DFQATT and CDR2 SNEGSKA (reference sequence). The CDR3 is CSPGFHYEQYF.

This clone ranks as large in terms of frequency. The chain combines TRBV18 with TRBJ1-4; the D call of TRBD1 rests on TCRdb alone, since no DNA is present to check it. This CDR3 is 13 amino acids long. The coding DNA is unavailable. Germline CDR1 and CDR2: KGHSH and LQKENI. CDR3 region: CASSLHLNEKLFF.

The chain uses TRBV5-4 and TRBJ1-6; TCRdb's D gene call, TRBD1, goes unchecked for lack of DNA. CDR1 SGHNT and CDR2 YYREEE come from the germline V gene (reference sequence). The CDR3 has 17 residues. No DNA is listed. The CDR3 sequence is CASSSIPGQGTTSPLHF.

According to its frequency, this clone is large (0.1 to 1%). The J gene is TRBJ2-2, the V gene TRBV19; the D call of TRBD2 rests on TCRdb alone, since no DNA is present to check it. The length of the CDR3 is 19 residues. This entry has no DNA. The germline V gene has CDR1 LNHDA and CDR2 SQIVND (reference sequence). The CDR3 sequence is CASSSFSGRGASNTGELFF.

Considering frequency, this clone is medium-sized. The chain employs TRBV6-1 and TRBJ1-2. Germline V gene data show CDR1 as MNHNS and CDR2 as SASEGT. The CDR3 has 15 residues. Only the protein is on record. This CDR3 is CASSRGVQGNYGYTF.

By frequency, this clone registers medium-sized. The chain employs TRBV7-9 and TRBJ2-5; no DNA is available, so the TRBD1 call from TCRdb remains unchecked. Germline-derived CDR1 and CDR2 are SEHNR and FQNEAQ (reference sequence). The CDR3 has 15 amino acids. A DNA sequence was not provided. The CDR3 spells CASSKKTGSQETQYF.

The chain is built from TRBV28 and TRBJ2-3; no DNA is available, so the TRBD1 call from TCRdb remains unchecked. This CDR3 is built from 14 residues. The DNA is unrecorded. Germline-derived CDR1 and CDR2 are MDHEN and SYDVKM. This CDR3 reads CASRTGGGFYTQYF.

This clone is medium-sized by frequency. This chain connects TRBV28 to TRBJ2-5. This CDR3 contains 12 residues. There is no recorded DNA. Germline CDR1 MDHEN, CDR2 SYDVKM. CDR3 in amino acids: CASSSGTRTQYF.

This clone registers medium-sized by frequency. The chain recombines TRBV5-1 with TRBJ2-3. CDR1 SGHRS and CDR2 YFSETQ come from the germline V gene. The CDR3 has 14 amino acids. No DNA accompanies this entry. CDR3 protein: CASSPVGVTDTQYF.